This TCR beta chain was sequenced during a study of blood T cell repertoires in COVID-19. Study context: COVID-19 samples from acute and convalescent phases originated in the United States, Italy and Spain. From T cells, B-cell-depleted T cells, or PBMCs came the material, which was cDNA or gDNA.

This CDR3 region has 15 residues. The germline V and J ends were trimmed by 2 bases and 4 bases, with 15 bases remaining between them. Germline V gene data show CDR1 as SGHRS and CDR2 as YFSETQ. Under the authors' procedure: The authors estimated nucleated cell counts from reference gene primer amplification. Clones were sequenced by immunoSEQ multiplex PCR, and TCRdb holds only the in-frame ones, with some missing. Clone size and the V and J calls come from that table; the DNA yielded D and trimming. The repertoire holds 130,000 or so clones, with approximately 81% as singletons. Sequencing was carried out using peripheral blood. The sequence came from a woman between 55 and 75 years old with active or convalescent COVID-19. This chain connects TRBV5-1 to TRBJ1-1, with D perhaps matching TRBD1 (5 bases). The CDR3 nucleotides read TGCGCCAGCAGCTTTCTCCCGGTCGGGGGCACTGAAGCTTTCTTT. Its translation: CASSFLPVGGTEAFF.